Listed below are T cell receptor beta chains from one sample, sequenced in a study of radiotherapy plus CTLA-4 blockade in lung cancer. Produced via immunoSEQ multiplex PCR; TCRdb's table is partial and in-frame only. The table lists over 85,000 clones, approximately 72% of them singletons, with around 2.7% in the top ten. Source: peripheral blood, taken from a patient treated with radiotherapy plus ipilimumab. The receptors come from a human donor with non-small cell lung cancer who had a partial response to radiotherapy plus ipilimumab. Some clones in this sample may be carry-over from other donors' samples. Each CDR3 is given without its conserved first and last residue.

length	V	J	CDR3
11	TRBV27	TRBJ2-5	ASRQTVWETQY
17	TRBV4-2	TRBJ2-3	ASSQVDRPPFTSTDTQY
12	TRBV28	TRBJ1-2	ASRRKGHSYGYT
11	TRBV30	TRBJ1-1	AWAGTGDTEAF
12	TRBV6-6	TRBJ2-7	ASSYGPAGYEQY
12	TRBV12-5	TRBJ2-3	ASGGAGGADTQY
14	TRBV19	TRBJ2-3	ASSLQTSGGEDTQY
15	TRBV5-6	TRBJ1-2	ASSPIRQGKSKEGYT
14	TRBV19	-	ASSISGQGGVYEQY
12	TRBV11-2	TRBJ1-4	ASSLSRGNEKLF
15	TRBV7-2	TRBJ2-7	ASSLAGREDPLHEQY
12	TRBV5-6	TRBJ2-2	ASREKLNTGELF
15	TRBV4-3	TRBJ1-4	ASSQGTGIGSWEKLF
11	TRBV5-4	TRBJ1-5	ASSPLPGQPQH
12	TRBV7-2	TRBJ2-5	ASSLAGRGETQY
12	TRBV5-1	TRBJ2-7	ASSLVVSSYEQY
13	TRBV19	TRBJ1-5	ASSPGQGTNQPQH
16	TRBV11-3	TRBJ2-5	ASSQTGTSGGDQETQY
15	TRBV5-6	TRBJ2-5	ASSQTFTQTFIETQY
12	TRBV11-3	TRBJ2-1	ASSLGLGGNEQF
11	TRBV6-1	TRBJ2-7	ASSATGSVEQY
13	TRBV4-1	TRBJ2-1	ASSQTTTGRSKQF
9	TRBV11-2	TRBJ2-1	ASSLERGEF
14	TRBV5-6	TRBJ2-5	ASSHRSGNPQETQY
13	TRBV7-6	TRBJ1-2	ASSLEDGANYGYT
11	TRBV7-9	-	ASSWSEGYEQY
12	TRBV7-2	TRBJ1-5	ASSFGRINQPQH
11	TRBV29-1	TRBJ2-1	SLLQVRGGEQF
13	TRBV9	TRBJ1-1	ASSVVLERSAEAF